What follows are 19 T cell receptor beta chains derived from one specimen sequenced in a study of blood T cells in healthy people across ages. A second PCR of roughly 6 to 12 cycles used a sample-barcoded 5' primer and a J-beta primer mix. Using its own MiXCR run on the 5' RACE reads, TCRdb lists one record per CDR3 protein. This table holds about 400,000 distinct CDR3 sequences, 50% to 60% found once. The sequenced sample consisted of blood. These receptors were collected from a man in his 60s in good health.

This clonotype was detected a few times. The rearrangement links TRBV27 to TRBJ2-3, with D possibly being TRBD2 (5 bases). This CDR3 spans 12 amino acids. V lost 3 bases and J lost 6, with 7 bases in between. CDR1 and CDR2 from the germline V gene are MNHEY and SMNVEV (reference sequence). CDR3 DNA sequence: TGTGCCAGCAGTTTCCGCGGGGATACGCAGTATTTT. Protein product: CASSFRGDTQYF.

This chain links TRBV12-3 or TRBV12-4 with TRBJ1-1; 9 nucleotides line up with TRBD1. V shed 5 bases, J shed 8 bases, and the junction held 9 bases outside the gene matches. This CDR3 has 14 amino acids. In DNA, the CDR3 is TGTGCCAGCAGTCTCAAAACAGGGGGCGAAGAAGCTTTCTTT. Its translation is CASSLKTGGEEAFF.

The chain employs TRBV4-2 and TRBJ2-5, with TRBD1 matching 12 bases. Trimming took 8 bases from V and 11 from J; bases not matched to a gene: 15. Germline V lookup: CDR1 LGHNA, CDR2 YNFKEQ. CDR3 size: 15 residues. This CDR3 reads CASVDRDRGHNEQYF. CDR3 DNA sequence: TGTGCCAGCGTCGACCGGGACAGGGGGCACAATGAGCAGTACTTC.

As to this clonotype: The germline gene is not matched at one end of the junction; a read error may be the cause. The rearrangement uses TRBV20-1 and TRBJ2-7; no firm D call. The CDR3 loop spans 15 amino acids. Germline V lookup: CDR1 DFQATT, CDR2 SNEGSKA (reference sequence). The DNA for the CDR3 is TGCGGTGCTCCCTCCCCTCTGATTTTCTCCTACGAGCAGTACTTC. Protein: CGAPSPLIFSYEQYF.

On this clonotype: A much larger clonotype is one base distant, so this may be a read error. CDR3 DNA sequence: TGTGCCAGCAGGGTTGGACCGGATTTGGGAGATACGCAGTATTTT. It translates to CASRVGPDLGDTQYF. The chain is built from TRBV2 and TRBJ2-3; D is uncertain. Germline CDR1 and CDR2: SNHLY and FYNNEI. CDR3 size: 15 residues. V was clipped by 6 bases and J by 5 bases, with 18 bases between them.

This sequence joins TRBV28 and TRBJ1-5; D is undetermined. Trimming took off 3 bases at V and 7 bases at J, with 7 bases between the two ends. The CDR3 loop spans 12 amino acids. CDR1 is MDHEN, CDR2 SYDVKM, per germline. The CDR3 bases are TGTGCCAGCAGTTTGCTCCTGCAGCCCCAGCATTTT. Amino acids: CASSLLLQPQHF. Full variable domain (rest looked up from reference TRBV28 and TRBJ1-5): DVKVTQSSRYLVKRTGEKVFLECVQDMDHENMFWYRQDPGLGLRLIYFSYDVKMKEKGDIPEGYSVSREKKERFSLILESASTNQTSMYLCASSLLLQPQHFGDGTRLSIL.

The chain links TRBV27 to TRBJ2-3; D gene uncertain. The CDR3 is made up of 17 amino acids. Germline loops: CDR1 MNHEY, CDR2 SMNVEV (reference sequence). Trimming left V 6 bases short and J 2 bases short, with 21 bases between. The CDR3 region is CASSPPLGFQATDTQYF. The CDR3 DNA reads as TGTGCCAGCAGCCCCCCCTTGGGGTTCCAAGCCACAGATACGCAGTATTTT.

The V call is TRBV7-9, the J call TRBJ1-2; D is unclear. Trimming pared 1 base from V and 6 bases from J, leaving 9 bases between. The CDR3 totals 13 residues. From germline, CDR1 is SEHNR and CDR2 FQNEAQ (reference sequence). CDR3 sequence reads: CASSLGGSHGYTF. The CDR3, as DNA: TGTGCCAGCAGCTTAGGGGGATCTCATGGCTACACCTTC.

This chain connects TRBV20-1 to TRBJ1-2; no firm D call. Trimming stripped 0 bases from V and 8 bases from J, with 10 bases between. This CDR3 has 12 residues. CDR1 and CDR2 (germline): DFQATT, SNEGSKA (reference sequence). This CDR3 is CSARDGVRGYTF. The CDR3 DNA sequence: TGCAGTGCTAGAGATGGGGTGAGAGGCTACACCTTC.

This clonotype showed up just a few times. This rearrangement joins TRBV9 to TRBJ2-5; TRBD1 is a possible D gene (6 bases). The germline gives CDR1 SGDLS, CDR2 YYNGEE. This CDR3 contains 15 residues. V was shortened by 6 bases and J by 2 bases, with 17 bases between the two germline ends. CDR3 in DNA: TGTGCCAGCACTATAGGGGGAGCGGTACAAGAGACCCAGTACTTC. Residues: CASTIGGAVQETQYF.

The chain joins TRBV7-2 to TRBJ2-7; D uncertain. With 5 bases removed from V and 7 bases from J, the gap between germline ends came to 12 bases. The CDR3 sequence is 12 residues long. Germline loops: CDR1 SGHTA, CDR2 FQGNSA. CDR3: CASSLRTSEQYF. CDR3 nucleotide sequence: TGTGCCAGCAGCCTCCGGACGAGTGAGCAGTACTTC.

This clonotype was counted a few times. The V call is TRBV28, the J call TRBJ2-7, with a tentative D call TRBD2 (6 bases). Germline CDR1 reads MDHEN; CDR2 reads SYDVKM. CDR3 length: 14 residues. Deletions cut 4 bases from V and 0 bases from J, with 10 bases between. CDR3 sequence (DNA): TGTGCCAGCAGTTCCCGGGAGAACTCCTACGAGCAGTACTTC. Its translation is CASSSRENSYEQYF. Full variable domain (missing parts from reference TRBV28 and TRBJ2-7): DVKVTQSSRYLVKRTGEKVFLECVQDMDHENMFWYRQDPGLGLRLIYFSYDVKMKEKGDIPEGYSVSREKKERFSLILESASTNQTSMYLCASSSRENSYEQYFGPGTRLTVT.

V usage is TRBV5-1 and J usage is TRBJ2-3, with 7 nucleotides matching TRBD2. The CDR3 has 16 amino acids. V was clipped by 0 bases and J by 4 bases; unmatched bases: 8. CDR1 is SGHRS and CDR2 is YFSETQ in the germline V gene. The CDR3 loop is CASSLAQRGVPDTQYF. CDR3 DNA sequence: TGCGCCAGCAGCTTGGCACAGCGGGGAGTACCAGATACGCAGTATTTT.

This clonotype has just a few counts. The chain uses TRBV7-2 and TRBJ2-5, with D tentatively TRBD1 (6 bases). Trimming shortened V by 4 bases and J by 5 bases, and 14 bases separated the two germline ends. This CDR3 contains 14 residues. CDR1 is SGHTA and CDR2 is FQGNSA in the germline V gene. Here the CDR3 DNA reads TGTGCCAGCAGCTATCGGCAGGGGCGGGAGACCCAGTACTTC. Its protein is CASSYRQGRETQYF.

Many counts were recorded for this clonotype. The chain joins TRBV18 to TRBJ2-1; 15 nucleotides align to TRBD2. With 2 bases clipped from V and 5 bases from J, the junction kept 13 bases outside the gene matches. The CDR3 has 20 amino acids. From germline, CDR1 is KGHSH and CDR2 LQKENI. As DNA, the CDR3 is TGTGCCAGCTCACCAAGACAGACTGGACTAGCGGGAGGGGGGGACAATGAGCAGTTCTTC. Amino acids: CASSPRQTGLAGGGDNEQFF.

As regards this clonotype: One end of the junction does not line up with germline, which may come from a read error. The rearrangement joins TRBV7-2 to TRBJ2-4; tentative D call: TRBD1 (6 bases). Judging by the DNA end, TRBJ2-5 fits better; the J call may be wrong. CDR3 length: 13 residues. Germline assignment: CDR1 SGHTA and CDR2 FQGNSA. The DNA for the CDR3 is TGTGCCTGCAGCCAACAGGGATGGGTGACCCAGTACTTC. Its protein is CACSQQGWVTQYF.

Of note for this clonotype: The junction shows a germline mismatch at one end, possibly a read error. This chain uses TRBV15 with TRBJ2-5, with no clear D. The germline gives CDR1 LNHNV, CDR2 YYDKDF (reference sequence). This CDR3 comprises 13 residues. The CDR3 loop reads CATSSPQQGTQYF. The CDR3 DNA is TGTGCCACCAGCAGTCCTCAGCAAGGGACCCAGTACTTC.

V usage is TRBV15 and J usage is TRBJ2-5; 7 bases map to TRBD1. The CDR3 is 16 residues long. CDR1 is LNHNV, CDR2 YYDKDF, per germline (reference sequence). V lost 3 bases and J lost 11; bases outside the gene matches: 18. The CDR3, as DNA: TGTGCCACCAGCAGGCACCACAGGGGTAAGGGCTATGAGCAGTACTTC. Translation gives CATSRHHRGKGYEQYF.

This clonotype showed up many times. The gene calls are TRBV11-2 and TRBJ2-5, with D unclear. Trimming removed 5 bases at V and 0 bases at J, with 10 bases between. The germline CDR1 and CDR2 sequences are SGHAT and FQNNGV. The CDR3 contains 14 residues. In nucleotides, the CDR3 is TGTGCCAGCAGCCCCTACCTGGACCAAGAGACCCAGTACTTC. Residues: CASSPYLDQETQYF.